This TCR beta chain was obtained from a study of blood T cell repertoires in COVID-19. Study-wide background: The study drew acute and convalescent COVID-19 samples from the United States, Italy and Spain.

V gave up 7 bases and J gave up 6 bases, with 16 bases separating them. The V gene's germline CDR1 is SGHTA and CDR2 FQGNSA. The CDR3 contains 15 residues. In the original analysis: Nucleated cell number was recorded as an estimate derived from reference gene primer amplification. TCRdb keeps only in-frame clones here, not all; method: immunoSEQ multiplex PCR. V, J and clone size are taken as reported in that table, and D and trimming were inferred from the DNA itself. The repertoire holds about 200,000 clones, with over 85% as singletons. Recruitment covered about two dozen US areas and drew participants whose ages spanned 18 to 89 years. Cohort assignment relied on participant-reported clinical history.

The specimen was PBMCs or T cells enriched from blood (not recorded which). The chain links TRBV7-2 to TRBJ1-6; D is unclear. The TCR sequence derives from a woman younger than 45 with acute COVID-19. The CDR3 loop is CASTLAGAVNSPLHF. The CDR3 DNA reads TGTGCCAGCACCCTCGCGGGCGCAGTTAATTCACCCCTCCACTTT.